What follows describes a single T cell receptor beta chain. What it recognizes is unknown. Those who donated were healthy bone marrow donors. PCR amplification relied on 60 Vbeta primers (plus 13 Jbeta primers). Measured with immunoSEQ multiplex PCR; TCRdb has only the in-frame clones, and not every one. Of 100,000 or so clones in the sample, roughly 70% were seen once. This sample was taken from a study of cytomegalovirus exposure and HLA in healthy donors. Study results and limitations: Most TCR beta V segments were productive about 87% or about 30% of the time in an earlier analysis.

From germline, CDR1 is MNHEY and CDR2 SVGAGI. Trimming removed 5 bases from V and 7 bases from J, with 17 bases in between. The CDR3 is 14 residues long. V and J are TRBV6-5 and TRBJ1-2, with no clear D. Sequenced: PBMCs. The source of this sequence is a man aged 50-60 years in good health and CMV-seronegative. CDR3 sequence reads: CASSPTELTIGYTF. Written as DNA, the CDR3 is TGTGCCAGCAGTCCGACCGAACTAACTATTGGCTACACCTTC.